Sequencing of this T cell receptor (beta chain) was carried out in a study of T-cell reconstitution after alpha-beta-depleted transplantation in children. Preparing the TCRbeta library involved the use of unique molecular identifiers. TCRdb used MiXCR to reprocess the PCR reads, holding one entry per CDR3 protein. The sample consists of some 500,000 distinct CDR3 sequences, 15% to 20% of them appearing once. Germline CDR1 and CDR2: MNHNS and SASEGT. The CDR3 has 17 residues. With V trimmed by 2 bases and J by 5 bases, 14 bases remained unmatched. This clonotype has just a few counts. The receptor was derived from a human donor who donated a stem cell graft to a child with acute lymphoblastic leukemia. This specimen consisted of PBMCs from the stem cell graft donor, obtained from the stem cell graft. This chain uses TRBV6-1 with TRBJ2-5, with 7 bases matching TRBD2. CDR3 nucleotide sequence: TGTGCCAGCAGTGAAAGCCCCCTTGCGGGAGCGAGGGAGACCCAGTACTTC. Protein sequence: CASSESPLAGARETQYF.